This TCR beta chain was identified in a study of control samples from healthy donors and cancer patients. Generated by immunoSEQ multiplex PCR, the TCRdb table keeps only in-frame clones and is missing some. The repertoire holds some 70,000 clones, with about 83% as singletons. Trimming cost V 3 bases and J 7 bases, with 7 bases left between them. Germline CDR1 KGHSH, CDR2 LQKENI. The CDR3 is 13 residues long. This receptor was taken from a man aged 55 to 69 in good health. Sequences were obtained from blood. The J gene is TRBJ1-6, the V gene TRBV18; D unresolved. CDR3 region: CASSPSENSPLHF. Written as DNA, the CDR3 is TGTGCCAGCTCACCTTCGGAGAATTCACCCCTCCACTTT.